This T cell receptor beta chain was captured in a study of blood T cell repertoires in COVID-19. As for the study in general: From the United States, Italy and Spain came samples of acute and convalescent COVID-19.

Original data processing: Cell counts per sample came from amplifying reference gene primers. Using immunoSEQ multiplex PCR, the repertoire was profiled, and TCRdb retains in-frame clones only, with some absent. The V and J calls and clone size are taken from that table; D and trimming were inferred from the DNA. Of some 240,000 clones detected, more than 65% appear once; the ten largest clones hold about 1.4%. The sample comprised peripheral blood. The receptor was isolated from a woman between 40 and 55 years old who had recovered from COVID-19.

CDR3 sequence reads: CASSLGGARGTDTQYF. The CDR3 bases are TGTGCCAGCAGCTTAGGCGGGGCCCGCGGCACAGATACGCAGTATTTT. The chain joins TRBV5-4 to TRBJ2-3; D might be TRBD2 (6 bases). Trimming took 2 bases from V and 1 from J, leaving 14 bases between them. This CDR3 spans 16 amino acids. Germline CDR1 is SGHNT and CDR2 is YYREEE (reference sequence).